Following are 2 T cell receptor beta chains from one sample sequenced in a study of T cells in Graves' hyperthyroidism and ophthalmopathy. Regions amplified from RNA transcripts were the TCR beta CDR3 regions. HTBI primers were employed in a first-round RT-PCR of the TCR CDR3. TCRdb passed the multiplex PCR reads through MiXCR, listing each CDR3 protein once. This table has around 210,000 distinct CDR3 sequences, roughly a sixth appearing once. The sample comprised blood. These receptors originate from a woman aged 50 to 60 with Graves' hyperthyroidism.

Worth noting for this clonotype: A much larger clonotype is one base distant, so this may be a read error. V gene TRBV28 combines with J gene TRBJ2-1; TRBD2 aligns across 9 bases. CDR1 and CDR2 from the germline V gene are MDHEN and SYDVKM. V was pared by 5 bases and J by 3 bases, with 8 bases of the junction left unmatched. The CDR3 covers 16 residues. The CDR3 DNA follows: TGTGCCAGCAGTCCCCCGACTAGCGGCTTCTACAATGAGCAGTTCTTC. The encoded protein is CASSPPTSGFYNEQFF.

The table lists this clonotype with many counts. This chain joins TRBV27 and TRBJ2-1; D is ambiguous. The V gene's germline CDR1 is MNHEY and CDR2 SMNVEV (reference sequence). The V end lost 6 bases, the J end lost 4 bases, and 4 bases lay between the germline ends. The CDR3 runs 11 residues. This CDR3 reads CASSHYNEQFF. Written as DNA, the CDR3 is TGTGCCAGCAGCCATTACAATGAGCAGTTCTTC.